Listed below are T cell receptor beta chains from one sample, sequenced in a study of patients and donors after allogeneic stem cell transplantation. TCRdb ran MiXCR on the RT-PCR reads and lists one entry per CDR3 protein. Altogether about 4,200 distinct CDR3 sequences are present, less than 20% being singletons, with the ten largest covering approximately 83%. The material sequenced was blood, either unsorted or a sorted T cell fraction (not recorded which). These receptors originate from a human donor who was either an allogeneic HSCT recipient or a stem cell or donor lymphocyte infusion donor (not recorded which). It is not recorded whose cells these are; they may come from a transplant donor. Both conserved end residues are part of each CDR3. A D gene is named only where the DNA matches it firmly. Size tells how often a clone was seen (once, few, many) or the class of an expanded clone, and some rows leave it out.

j_gene	v_gene	abundance	d_gene	CDR3nt	CDR3aa
TRBJ2-1	TRBV6-6	.	TRBD1	TGTGCCAGCAGTTATGGGACAGGGGCCTACAATGAGCAGTTCTTC	CASSYGTGAYNEQFF
TRBJ1-6	TRBV5-1	few	.	TGCGCCAGCAGCTTGGCCACGGGTCTCTCCGGGCCACCCCTCCACTTT	CASSLATGLSGPPLHF
TRBJ2-2	TRBV29-1	few	.	TGCAGCGCCCCCGGGTGGGGAACCGGGGAGCTGTTTTTT	CSAPGWGTGELFF
TRBJ1-6	TRBV4-2	.	.	TGTGCCAGCAGCCAAGAGGGTGTAACGGTGGGGAGCTCCTATAATTCACCCCTCTACTTT	CASSQEGVTVGSSYNSPLYF
TRBJ1-1	TRBV7-9	few	.	TGTGCCAGCAGCTTTTTAGGTGGTTTCACTGAAGCTTTCTTT	CASSFLGGFTEAFF
TRBJ2-2	TRBV6-5	.	.	TGTGCCAGCAGTTACTCGGGGCCCGGAATCGGGGAGCTGTTTTTT	CASSYSGPGIGELFF
TRBJ1-5	TRBV27	many	.	TGTGCCAGCAGCCTCATGATGGGAAATCAGCCCCAGCATTTT	CASSLMMGNQPQHF
TRBJ2-2	TRBV2	few	.	TGTGCCAGCAGTGTGAGTGGTCCGAACACCGGGGAGCTGTTTTTT	CASSVSGPNTGELFF
TRBJ2-2	TRBV9	few	.	TGTGCCAGCAGCCCGCTTTCCATCAGCACCGGGGAGCTGTTTTTT	CASSPLSISTGELFF
TRBJ1-5	TRBV2	.	.	TGTGCCAGCAGGGGGGGTAATCAGCCCCAGCATTTT	CASRGGNQPQHF
TRBJ2-2	TRBV10-1	many	.	TGCGCCAGCAGTGAACAGGGAACCGGGGAGCTGTTTTTT	CASSEQGTGELFF
TRBJ2-1	TRBV10-2	many	.	TGCGCCAGCAGTGTGAGACTGTACAATGAGCAGTTCTTC	CASSVRLYNEQFF
TRBJ2-5	TRBV4-1	.	.	TGCGCCAGCAGCCAAGAAGGGACTCCTTGGAGAGAGACCCAGTACTTC	CASSQEGTPWRETQYF
TRBJ1-2	TRBV6-5	many	.	TGTGCCAGCAGTTACTCGACGGTTTTACTTAACTATGGCTACACCTTC	CASSYSTVLLNYGYTF
TRBJ2-7	TRBV5-8	.	.	TGTGCCAGCAGCTTGGAGATGGGGACCTACTACGAGCAGTACTTC	CASSLEMGTYYEQYF
TRBJ2-7	TRBV3-1	.	.	TGTGCCAGCAGCCAGGGGTGGCCGGCCTACGAGCAGTACTTC	CASSQGWPAYEQYF
TRBJ2-1	TRBV20-1	few	TRBD2	TGCAGTGCTAGAAGGCTAGCGGTCTGGAATGAGCAGTTCTTC	CSARRLAVWNEQFF
TRBJ1-1	TRBV18	many	.	TGTGCCAGCTCACACCGGGGGCTTCCTGTCATGAACACTGAAGCTTTCTTT	CASSHRGLPVMNTEAFF
TRBJ1-5	TRBV6-5	few	.	TGTGCCAGCAGTTACGGGCGGAAGGGACAGCCCCAGCATTTT	CASSYGRKGQPQHF
TRBJ1-3	TRBV27	few	.	TGTGCCAGCAGTCATCTCAGGGGCGCTGGAAACACCATATATTTT	CASSHLRGAGNTIYF
TRBJ2-2	TRBV7-2	many	TRBD2	TGTGCCAGCAGCTGGAGCGGGGCCGGGGAGCTGTTTTTT	CASSWSGAGELFF
TRBJ1-3	TRBV5-5	many	TRBD1	TGTGCCAGCAGCTGGACAGGGGTTGGAAACACCATATATTTT	CASSWTGVGNTIYF
TRBJ2-4	TRBV9	few	.	TGTGCCAGCAGCGCCCAGGGAACCAAAAACATTCAGTACTTC	CASSAQGTKNIQYF
TRBJ1-2	TRBV5-1	.	.	TGCGCCAGCAGCCTAAACTACGGGACGGAGTTCCTCTATGGCTACACCTTC	CASSLNYGTEFLYGYTF
TRBJ1-5	TRBV6-1	few	.	TGTGCCAGCAGACTGACAGGTTGGAATCAGCCCCAGCATTTT	CASRLTGWNQPQHF
TRBJ2-7	TRBV19	few	.	TGTGCCAGTAGTCCTCTCACAGGGAGCGAGCAGTACTTC	CASSPLTGSEQYF
TRBJ1-5	TRBV6-1	many	TRBD1	TGTGCCAGCACCCCTGACAGGGGGAATATCAATCAGCCCCAGCATTTT	CASTPDRGNINQPQHF
TRBJ2-3	TRBV12-3/TRBV12-4	.	TRBD1	TGTGCCAGCAGTTTGAGACAGGGGGCCCCAGGCCTCACAGATACGCAGTATTTT	CASSLRQGAPGLTDTQYF
TRBJ1-5	TRBV12-2	.	.	TGTGCAAGTCGCTTTCGGACAGGGGTCGGCAATCAGCCCCAGCATTTT	CASRFRTGVGNQPQHF
TRBJ2-4	TRBV5-6	.	TRBD1	TGTGCCAGCAGCTTTACGGGACAGGGCCCGCTTCAGTACTTC	CASSFTGQGPLQYF
TRBJ1-2	TRBV5-5	.	TRBD1	TGTGCCAGCAGAATCGGACAGGCTGTCTATGGCTACACCTTC	CASRIGQAVYGYTF
TRBJ1-2	TRBV9	many	TRBD1	TGTGCCAGCAGCCCACAGACAGGGAACTATGGCTACACCTTC	CASSPQTGNYGYTF
TRBJ1-4	TRBV7-9	few	TRBD1	TGTGCCAGCAGCGAGACAGGGGGAGGGGAAAAACTGTTTTTT	CASSETGGGEKLFF
TRBJ2-2	TRBV28	few	.	TGTGCCAGCAGTCCCCCAGGTCCCGGGGAGCTGTTTTTT	CASSPPGPGELFF
TRBJ2-2	TRBV5-6	.	.	TGTGCCAGCAGCTGGTACAGGGCGAACACCGGGGAGCTGTTTTTT	CASSWYRANTGELFF
TRBJ2-7	TRBV29-1	many	TRBD2	TGCAGCGTTGGGGACGGGAGGGCTTTCGAGCAGTACTTC	CSVGDGRAFEQYF
TRBJ2-1	TRBV6-5	.	TRBD2	TGTGCCAGCAGGCGACTAGCGGGAGTGGGTGAGCAGTTCTTC	CASRRLAGVGEQFF
TRBJ2-5	TRBV11-3	.	.	TGTGCCAGCAGCTTAGGAGGGCTCGGAGAGACCCAGTACTTC	CASSLGGLGETQYF
TRBJ2-7	TRBV10-3	few	.	TGTGCCATCAGTCCGGGGGCCCGGCTGGCCTACGAGCAGTACTTC	CAISPGARLAYEQYF
TRBJ2-3	TRBV5-1	few	.	TGCGCCAGCAGCTCGAGGGATACGCAGTATTTT	CASSSRDTQYF
TRBJ2-2	TRBV12-3/TRBV12-4	many	.	TGTGCCAGCACCTCGTATGTATACACCGGGGAGCTGTTTTTT	CASTSYVYTGELFF
TRBJ2-1	TRBV7-2	medium-sized	.	TGTGCCAGCAGCTTAGATTACGGCGCCTACAATGAGCAGTTCTTC	CASSLDYGAYNEQFF
TRBJ2-2	TRBV12-3/TRBV12-4	.	.	TGTGCCGAGGGGCAGCGGAACACCGGGGAGCTGTTTTTT	CAEGQRNTGELFF
TRBJ2-3	TRBV20-1	many	.	TGCAGTGCTAGAGGAATACGGACTGATACGCAGTATTTT	CSARGIRTDTQYF
TRBJ2-7	TRBV5-1	.	TRBD1	TGCGCCAGCAGCTTGGCCTTTCCGGGACAGGCCTACGAGCAGTACTTC	CASSLAFPGQAYEQYF
TRBJ2-7	TRBV7-9	many	.	TGTGCCAGCAGCTTAGCCCCCGGACAGTTGGGTACCTACGAGCAGTACTTC	CASSLAPGQLGTYEQYF
TRBJ1-1	TRBV12-3/TRBV12-4	medium-sized	.	TGTGCCAGCAGTTTAGTACAGGGTTTTGAAGCTTTCTTT	CASSLVQGFEAFF
TRBJ1-2	TRBV5-1	many	.	TGCGCCAGCAGCTTGGTAGTATCTGGGGACTATGGCTACACCTTC	CASSLVVSGDYGYTF
TRBJ1-6	TRBV12-3/TRBV12-4	medium-sized	.	TGTGCCAGCAGTAGTAGACGTGAGCATTCACCCCTCCACTTT	CASSSRREHSPLHF
TRBJ1-1	TRBV6-5	many	.	TGTGCCAGCAGTTACGCGGGGGGTGAAGCTTTCTTT	CASSYAGGEAFF
TRBJ1-6	TRBV20-1	.	.	TGCAGTGCTACCCGCTGGACAGACCTTTTGCGGAATTCACCCCTCCACTTT	CSATRWTDLLRNSPLHF
TRBJ2-1	TRBV10-2	.	TRBD2	TGCGCCAGCAGGACCCACGGGGGGGAGTTGTTCTTC	CASRTHGGELFF
TRBJ1-1	TRBV20-1	many	.	TGCAGTGCTAGAGTTTTCGGACACCAGAACACTGAAGCTTTCTTT	CSARVFGHQNTEAFF